Listed below are T cell receptor beta chains from one sample, sequenced in a study of glioma-infiltrating T cells. TCRdb re-derived calls from the multiplex PCR reads in MiXCR, one entry per CDR3 protein. The sample contains about 400,000 distinct CDR3 sequences, more than 35% of which appear only once. The sequenced material came from glioma tissue, nonneoplastic brain tissue, or PBMCs (not recorded which). Every receptor here comes from a human donor with low-grade glioma or glioblastoma, undergoing nonglioma brain surgery, or in good health (not recorded which). Both conserved end residues are trimmed from each CDR3.

CDR3: ASSSRTGAVYGYT
V: TRBV5-1

CDR3: ASYARDIPCDEQF
V: TRBV27

CDR3: ASSSTRQANYGYT
V: TRBV7-9

CDR3: ASSPPPGGLYNEQF
V: TRBV3-1

CDR3: ASSSERDTDTQY
V: TRBV4-1

CDR3: ASSLSGDFGQPQH
V: TRBV28

CDR3: ASSPIGPATYEQY
V: TRBV7-2

CDR3: ASREIPEADTQY
V: TRBV10-2

CDR3: ASSPTGVPGELF
V: TRBV2

CDR3: SVEGELEDEQF
V: TRBV29-1

CDR3: ASSDQTSTLGF
V: TRBV6-1

CDR3: SARMHGLQPQH
V: TRBV20-1

CDR3: ASSYPGAGYTDTQY
V: TRBV6-5

CDR3: ASSFDRIYEQY
V: TRBV7-2

CDR3: ASTQQGGWTEAF
V: TRBV10-2

CDR3: SASRGTTMNEQF
V: TRBV20-1

CDR3: ASSSGTGSNEKLF
V: TRBV27

CDR3: ATSRVGTSGRGGTDTQY
V: TRBV15

CDR3: ASSNRVPGEQY
V: TRBV12-3/TRBV12-4

CDR3: ASSSETGDGLGYT
V: TRBV7-9

CDR3: PTPRSYEQY
V: TRBV28

CDR3: ASSLFGGGETQY
V: TRBV28

CDR3: ASNRDTDQPQH
V: TRBV6-1

CDR3: ASSFTRGAYYEQY
V: TRBV25-1

CDR3: SVVKGRNTEAF
V: TRBV29-1

CDR3: ASSSYRGQTNAEAF
V: TRBV5-1

CDR3: ASSSTGTDRQY
V: TRBV5-6

CDR3: ASGQGLLGEKLF
V: TRBV5-1

CDR3: ASSNDDYREQEQF
V: TRBV7-6

CDR3: ASGRSSGNTIY
V: TRBV28

CDR3: ARSSTTGYAVADTKY
V: TRBV28

CDR3: SARDPRNTEAF
V: TRBV20-1

CDR3: AGSYGPRAPQRDNEQF
V: TRBV6-5

CDR3: ASTDRDGCT
V: TRBV12-3/TRBV12-4

CDR3: ASSTGRLGTEAF
V: TRBV27

CDR3: ASSRERESTQY
V: TRBV7-2

CDR3: ASSLLDGSGELF
V: TRBV4-1